The next 25 T cell receptor beta chains were all read from a single sample in a study of Graves' ophthalmopathy and Graves' hyperthyroidism listed by TCRdb under 2018. Instrument used: Illumina HiSeq 2000. For repertoire sequencing, TCR beta CDR3 regions were amplified from RNA transcripts. The first round of RT-PCR was done with HTBI primers and the Qiagen OneStep RT-PCR kit, and was followed by a second round of multiplex PCR, then size selection and purification. TCRdb trimmed the raw reads at Q25, called clones with MiXCR and kept productive beta chains. All rows with the same CDR3 protein become a single entry with the most common DNA and genes. The sample table records over a million distinct CDR3 sequences; less than 45% of these occur just once. The ten largest account for over 8.5% of the sample. Sequencing input: peripheral blood or thyroid tissue (not recorded which). All receptors come from an adult man with Graves' hyperthyroidism.

The genes are TRBV10-3 and TRBJ2-6; 12 positions match TRBD1. Germline loops: CDR1 ENHRY, CDR2 SYGVKD. Trimming at V came to 6 bases and at J to 8 bases, leaving 5 bases not matched to a gene. The CDR3 runs 15 residues. The CDR3 DNA reads as TGTGCCATCAGGGAAGGGACAGGGGGCCCCAACGTCCTGACTTTC. Translating gives CAIREGTGGPNVLTF.

This clonotype was picked up many times. The chain uses TRBV12-3 or TRBV12-4 and TRBJ1-1; the D is unclear. The CDR3 length is 12 residues. V lost 0 bases to trimming and J lost 10 bases, with 9 bases between them. This chain's CDR3 is CASSLAGRIAFF. The CDR3 DNA reads as TGTGCCAGCAGTTTAGCAGGGAGAATAGCTTTCTTT.

The chain has TRBV7-9 and TRBJ2-7; either TRBD1 or TRBD2 may fit D (6 bases each). Germline V lookup: CDR1 SEHNR, CDR2 FQNEAQ (reference sequence). The V end lost 4 bases, the J end lost 6 bases, and 22 bases lay between the germline ends. The CDR3 covers 16 residues. CDR3 residues: CASSYLGGPGGSEQYF. CDR3 nucleotide sequence: TGTGCCAGCAGCTACCTAGGTGGCCCCGGGGGCTCCGAGCAGTACTTC.

This clonotype was found once. J is TRBJ1-2 and V is TRBV7-2; D remains unclear. V lost 5 bases and J lost 0, with 13 bases in between. Germline loops: CDR1 SGHTA, CDR2 FQGNSA. The CDR3 is 15 residues long. The CDR3 reads CASSTGPGTNYGYTF. DNA for the CDR3: TGTGCCAGCAGCACCGGCCCGGGTACTAACTATGGCTACACCTTC.

Concerning this clonotype itself: This clone may be a read error of a much larger clone one base away. V gene TRBV20-1 combines with J gene TRBJ1-2; the D gene is possibly TRBD1 (5 bases). Germline CDR1 reads DFQATT; CDR2 reads SNEGSKA (reference sequence). V was shortened by 2 bases and J by 10 bases, with 14 bases between the two germline ends. This CDR3 has 12 residues. The CDR3 nucleotides read TGCAGTGCTAGATTACGGTGGGGGGTCTACACCTTC. Its protein is CSARLRWGVYTF.

This clonotype was seen at least ten times. The chain has TRBV5-1 and TRBJ2-5; 7 bases align to TRBD1. Germline V gene data show CDR1 as SGHRS and CDR2 as YFSETQ. This CDR3 region has 14 residues. J was trimmed by 4 bases and V by 2 bases; bases with no gene match: 5. The CDR3 sequence is CASSFRTGLETQYF. The DNA of the CDR3 is TGCGCCAGCAGCTTCCGGACAGGTTTAGAGACCCAGTACTTC. Complete variable domain (other parts from reference TRBV5-1 and TRBJ2-5): KAGVTQTPRYLIKTRGQQVTLSCSPISGHRSVSWYQQTPGQGLQFLFEYFSETQRNKGNFPGRFSGRQFSNSRSEMNVSTLELGDSALYLCASSFRTGLETQYFGPGTRLLVL.

This clonotype was detected only a few times. This chain connects TRBV13 to TRBJ1-4; a weak D match, TRBD1 (5 bases). The length of the CDR3 is 18 residues. V lost 2 bases and J 0 bases, leaving 16 bases between the germline ends. Germline values: CDR1 PRHDT, CDR2 FYEKMQ (reference sequence). The CDR3 protein is CASSLSTVGSATNEKLFF. Written as DNA, the CDR3 is TGTGCCAGCAGCTTATCGACAGTGGGGTCGGCAACTAATGAAAAACTGTTTTTT. Full variable domain (rest looked up from reference TRBV13 and TRBJ1-4): AAGVIQSPRHLIKEKRETATLKCYPIPRHDTVYWYQQGPGQDPQFLISFYEKMQSDKGSIPDRFSAQQFSDYHSELNMSSLELGDSALYFCASSLSTVGSATNEKLFFGSGTQLSVL.

This sequence joins TRBV19 and TRBJ2-2; D ambiguous. V was pared by 11 bases and J by 0 bases, with 16 bases between. This CDR3 contains 15 residues. Germline assignment: CDR1 LNHDA and CDR2 SQIVND (reference sequence). DNA of the CDR3: TGTGCCGGCAAAAGCAGTACAGCGAACACCGGGGAGCTGTTTTTT. Residues: CAGKSSTANTGELFF.

This clonotype was seen at least ten times. CDR3 DNA: TGTGCCAGCAGCCATGCGGGACCGATGAACACTGAAGCTTTCTTT. Its translation is CASSHAGPMNTEAFF. The chain couples TRBV14 to TRBJ1-1; tentatively, D is TRBD1 (5 bases). V was shortened by 3 bases and J by 0 bases, with 11 bases between the two germline ends. The CDR3 is 15 amino acids. Germline V gives CDR1 SGHDN, CDR2 FVKESK.

The chain employs TRBV5-6 and TRBJ2-5, with a possible D match to TRBD1 (6 bases). CDR3 length equals 15 residues. Trimming removed 4 bases at V and 3 bases at J, with 16 bases between. The germline V gene encodes CDR1 SGHDT and CDR2 YYEEEE. The CDR3 nucleotides read TGTGCCAGCAGCATGCGACAGGTTGGTGAAGAGACCCAGTACTTC. Translation: CASSMRQVGEETQYF.

With respect to this clonotype: A much larger clonotype is one base distant, so this may be a read error. The gene calls are TRBV7-2 and TRBJ2-7; D tentatively reads TRBD1 or TRBD2 (5 bases each). Trimming pared 1 base from V and 1 base from J, leaving 11 bases between. The CDR3 is 15 amino acids. Germline V gene data show CDR1 as SGHTA and CDR2 as FQGNSA. In DNA form, the CDR3 reads TGTGCCAGCAGCTTAGTCGGGACCGAGTCCTACGAGCAGTACTTC. This gives the protein CASSLVGTESYEQYF.

This clonotype is a singleton in its sample. V gene TRBV7-2 combines with J gene TRBJ2-2; 9 nucleotides agree with TRBD1. The germline V gene encodes CDR1 SGHTA and CDR2 FQGNSA. V lost 4 bases, J lost 16 bases, and 4 bases stayed unmatched. This CDR3 comprises 11 residues. CDR3 loop: CASSSYRGPFF. CDR3 nucleotides: TGTGCCAGCAGCTCGTACAGGGGGCCGTTTTTT.

V gene TRBV20-1 combines with J gene TRBJ2-5; TRBD2 matches at 9 bases. The CDR3 is 12 residues long. CDR1 is DFQATT and CDR2 is SNEGSKA in the germline V gene (reference sequence). The trim removed 7 bases at V and 5 bases at J, leaving 5 bases unmatched. The CDR3 protein is CSGGTSSETQYF. CDR3 coding DNA: TGCAGTGGTGGGACTAGCAGTGAGACCCAGTACTTC.

This clonotype occurred many times. The chain couples TRBV25-1 to TRBJ2-5; D remains unclear. CDR1 is MGHDK and CDR2 is SYGVNS in the germline V gene. Trimming removed 10 bases at V and 5 bases at J, with 8 bases between. The CDR3 is 10 amino acids. CDR3 protein: CATRSETQYF. The CDR3 DNA reads TGTGCCACCAGGAGTGAGACCCAGTACTTC. Full variable domain (remainder filled in from reference TRBV25-1 and TRBJ2-5): EADIYQTPRYLVIGTGKKITLECSQTMGHDKMYWYQQDPGMELHLIHYSYGVNSTEKGDLSSESTVSRIRTEHFPLTLESARPSHTSQYLCATRSETQYFGPGTRLLVL.

The chain recombines TRBV9 with TRBJ1-4; TRBD1 agrees at 11 bases. Trimming cost V 4 bases and J 10 bases; bases outside gene matches: 9. Germline V gives CDR1 SGDLS, CDR2 YYNGEE. The CDR3 spans 15 residues. The CDR3 DNA reads TGTGCCAGCAGCCCTCAAGGACAGGGGGCTGGAAAACTGTTTTTT. Protein sequence: CASSPQGQGAGKLFF. The full variable domain, its missing parts supplied by reference TRBV9 and TRBJ1-4, is DSGVTQTPKHLITATGQRVTLRCSPRSGDLSVYWYQQSLDQGLQFLIQYYNGEERAKGNILERFSAQQFPDLHSELNLSSLELGDSALYFCASSPQGQGAGKLFFGSGTQLSVL.

The chain links TRBV28 to TRBJ2-7, with D possibly being TRBD1 or TRBD2 (5 bases each). CDR3 length equals 12 residues. The V gene lost 10 bases and the J gene lost 5 bases, with 15 bases spanning the gap. CDR1 and CDR2 (germline): MDHEN, SYDVKM. The CDR3 sequence: CATKILGDEQYF. The CDR3 coding sequence is TGTGCCACCAAGATACTGGGGGACGAGCAGTACTTC.

V is TRBV2 and J is TRBJ1-1; tentatively, D is TRBD1 (6 bases). This CDR3 region has 12 residues. Per the germline V gene, CDR1 is SNHLY and CDR2 is FYNNEI. Trimming pared 5 bases from V and 11 bases from J, leaving 15 bases between. The CDR3 loop is CASSRSGQFAFF. The DNA for the CDR3 is TGTGCCAGCAGTCGCTCTGGACAGTTCGCTTTCTTT.

In this sample, this clonotype turned up once. The chain joins TRBV19 to TRBJ2-5, with D perhaps matching TRBD2 (6 bases). The V gene's germline CDR1 is LNHDA and CDR2 SQIVND (reference sequence). V lost 3 bases and J lost 1, with 12 bases in between. CDR3 size: 15 residues. CDR3 sequence: CASSITGGAQETQYF. The CDR3 nucleotides read TGTGCCAGTAGTATTACCGGGGGAGCCCAAGAGACCCAGTACTTC.

The genes are TRBV7-8 and TRBJ2-7; maybe TRBD1 (7 bases). The germline V gene encodes CDR1 SGHVS and CDR2 FQNEAQ. The CDR3 is made up of 13 amino acids. CDR3 in amino acids: CALVATGRSEQYF. The CDR3 DNA reads as TGTGCTCTCGTCGCGACAGGGAGGTCCGAGCAGTACTTC.

This clonotype showed up just a few times. The chain employs TRBV5-1 and TRBJ2-5; 8 bases fit TRBD1. Germline trimming cut 4 bases from V and 0 bases from J; bases unmatched to any gene: 14. The germline V gene has CDR1 SGHRS and CDR2 YFSETQ. The CDR3 totals 18 residues. This CDR3 reads CASSKGQVGTGYQETQYF. In DNA, the CDR3 is TGCGCCAGCAGCAAGGGACAGGTGGGGACAGGTTACCAAGAGACCCAGTACTTC.

Worth noting for this clonotype: Compared with germline, one end of the junction differs, possibly owing to a read error. This rearrangement joins TRBV7-2 to TRBJ2-7, with a possible D match to TRBD2 (5 bases). The CDR3 totals 17 residues. CDR1 and CDR2 from the germline V gene are SGHTA and FQGNSA. CDR3 nucleotide sequence: TGCGCCAGCAGCCAAGTTAGAGACGAGGGTATTCCCTACGAGCAGTACTTC. Protein: CASSQVRDEGIPYEQYF.

The CDR3 bases are TGTGCCAGCAGTTCCGGGGATTACAATTCACCCCTCCACTTT. Translation gives CASSSGDYNSPLHF. The chain employs TRBV6-5 and TRBJ1-6; D is uncertain. The CDR3 length is 14 residues. Germline loops: CDR1 MNHEY, CDR2 SVGAGI. Deletions cut 4 bases from V and 7 bases from J, with 11 bases between.

The table lists this clonotype with a few counts. This sequence joins TRBV5-5 and TRBJ2-2; D uncertain. Trimming pared 1 base from V and 6 bases from J, leaving 7 bases between. Germline V gene lookup returns CDR1 SGHKS and CDR2 YYEKEE (reference sequence). The CDR3 runs to 13 residues. The CDR3 protein is CASSLFYAGELFF. The CDR3 DNA reads TGTGCCAGCAGCTTGTTTTACGCCGGGGAGCTGTTTTTT.

This clonotype was seen many times. The rearrangement joins TRBV5-1 to TRBJ1-4; D not resolved. Trimming cost V 1 base and J 7 bases, with 8 bases left between them. Germline V gene data show CDR1 as SGHRS and CDR2 as YFSETQ. The CDR3 sequence is 13 residues long. DNA of the CDR3: TGCGCCAGCAGCTTGTCGGACGGTGAAAAACTGTTTTTT. Its translation is CASSLSDGEKLFF.

The genes are TRBV25-1 and TRBJ1-2; D gene ambiguous. The CDR3 loop spans 13 amino acids. Trimming took 8 bases from V and 5 from J, leaving 15 bases between them. The germline V gene has CDR1 MGHDK and CDR2 SYGVNS. CDR3 coding DNA: TGTGCCAGCGAAAGACTTACGGAATATGGCTACACCTTC. Translated: CASERLTEYGYTF.